This T cell receptor beta chain was sequenced during a study of cytomegalovirus exposure and HLA in healthy donors (dated 2017 in TCRdb). A note on the overall study: An earlier analysis of some 550 of the donors reported approximately 270 Gb of sequence data and 117 million unique TCR beta sequences from about 180 million T cells. The study combined high-throughput TCR immunosequencing, statistical association of individual TCRs with disease status, and machine learning to predict cytomegalovirus infection status. In the later analysis, no new phenotypic data were used to find candidate immune exposures; instead, reliance was placed on TCR beta sequences and their occurrence across donors. All discovery cohort repertoires had been generated using a single sequencing platform. Among some 400 genotyped donors of the cohort, an average of about 240,000 unique TCR beta nucleotide sequences was sequenced per donor, of which roughly 17% were non-productive. An earlier analysis of around 580 of the donors used high-throughput TCR beta sequencing to judge whether each TCR beta V gene segment behaved as functional or pseudogenic. Along with the roughly 670-subject first cohort, a separate validation cohort of around 110 different subjects was used. HLA typing included class I and class II loci at four-digit resolution. Genome-wide SNP genotypes for about 55% of the roughly 670 donors were used in a later genetic analysis, which treated that subset as a discovery cohort. Around 330 gigabases of sequencing data and around 85 million unique TCR sequences made up an early release that covered roughly 670 HLA-typed donors. The number of donors typed differed by locus, with roughly 629-640 for A, B, C, DRB1 and DQB1, more than 500 for DQA1, some 570 for DPA1, and some 440 for DPB1. Among the roughly 430 genotyped donors, approximately 77% belonged to the genetic ancestry cluster associated with self-reported Caucasian donors. A handful of DR-DQ haplotypes were handled as single units for association and clustering because linkage in the cohort was strong. The study was designed to test whether signatures of past pathogen exposure could be identified by cataloging public T cell receptors. The study used immunosequencing to profile the T cell repertoires of several hundred subjects and linked those repertoires to cytomegalovirus serostatus. Donor age, sex, ethnicity and CMV serostatus were compiled alongside the repertoire data. A later analysis re-analyzed previously published TCR beta repertoires from roughly 630 donors and added high-resolution HLA genotyping to study TCR occurrence patterns. Results the study describes overall, beyond this receptor: This cohort had only TCR beta chains sequenced, and the lack of alpha or paired-chain data limited which features could be detected. The sequencing pipeline was judged likely to have produced a cluster of highly shared sequence variants as a technical artifact. Most TCR sequences were observed very rarely across donors, whereas some public TCRs were present in many individuals. Cytomegalovirus status was reported to be diagnosed by the classifier with high specificity and sensitivity in both the original and validation cohorts. According to a later analysis, TCR association rates differed among HLA loci, with DRB1 alleles showing the most associated TCRs and HLA-C alleles showing the fewest. HLA typing was unavailable for some donors at each locus, so association tests used only the typed subset. When HLA alleles, especially DR and DQ, strongly co-occurred, attributing TCR associations to individual alleles was difficult. In a later analysis, 15,000 to 20,000 TCR beta sequences were associated with specific HLA alleles at a false discovery rate of 0.05. In a later analysis, most CMV-associated TCR beta chains were found to appear HLA-restricted, with HLA associations seemingly driven largely by CMV exposure. The only immune exposure information available for the cohort was CMV serostatus. Linkage disequilibrium might explain the correlated functional status among segregating V segments, but an unknown experimental factor could not be excluded. In a later analysis, HLA-associated TCR beta chains showed more clonal expansion and lower generation probabilities than non-associated chains that were equally common. In vitro tests confirmed that a few of the cytomegalovirus-associated TCR beta chains recognize cytomegalovirus antigens. The earlier analysis of approximately 590 of the donors excluded roughly 17 rarely observed V segments, including chromosome 9 orphons, because counts were too low. The study gave a list of 150 to 200 TCR beta chains associated with cytomegalovirus. The presence/absence analyses assumed that sequencing depth was roughly uniform across donors, and that assumption may not be true. The authors suggested that the approach could potentially be generalized to other disease states and immunological phenotypes. Some IMGT-functional V segments, including TRBV6-2 and TRBV6-3, could not be told apart with the 87-base-pair reads, so those segments were excluded. An association between a missense DCLRE1C variant and V-gene and J-gene trimming of TCR beta chains was found in a later genetic analysis and replicated in an independent cohort. A further reported finding was that TCR beta sequences accurately predicted the HLA-A and HLA-B alleles for most subjects in the first cohort. A later genetic analysis reported fewer N-insertions in productive TCRs among donors in an Asian-associated ancestry cluster than the roughly 690-donor mean. Broadly in line with IMGT annotations, most TCR beta V segments showed up in productive rearrangements about 87% or about 30% of the time in an earlier analysis of 587 of the donors. According to a later analysis, parvovirus B19, influenza, CMV and Epstein-Barr virus appeared linked to several top co-occurrence clusters.

For this clone: The antigen it binds to is not known. The junction departs from germline at one end; a sequencing error may be responsible.

The CDR3 has 17 amino acids, counting the end cysteine and phenylalanine. The DNA shown is the 51-base CDR3, in frame from base 1. Via the germline V gene, CDR1 is SGDLS and CDR2 YYNGEE. The cohort was made up of 650 to 700 healthy bone marrow donors. At the time of sampling, every cohort member was nominally healthy, though immune exposures that went unrecorded were likely present. The donor was CMV seronegative and was included in the group of several hundred seronegative cohort members. A peripheral blood sample was collected from each donor, and TCR beta sequencing was performed on peripheral blood mononuclear cells. Genomic DNA extraction from the blood cell samples was performed with the Qiagen DNeasy Blood Extraction Kit. Libraries were made using the immunoSEQ multiplex PCR assay. A mixture of 60 forward primers for TCR Vbeta segments and 13 reverse primers for TCR Jbeta segments was used in the multiplex PCR. The CDR3 region of rearranged TCR beta genes was amplified from genomic DNA by a multiplex PCR assay. Amplified TCR beta libraries were sequenced as 87-base-pair reads on the Illumina HiSeq System. The published analysis was carried out like this. A later analysis counted about 76 million unique TCR beta chains across the 640 or so repertoires, and roughly 11 million of these chains were shared by at least two donors. To remove PCR and sequencing errors, raw reads were error-corrected and collapsed into unique sequences using a nearest-neighbor algorithm that merged closely related sequences. CDR3 sequences were aligned to IMGT reference sequences to assign V, D and J gene segments. For a sequence to be retained, a match of at least six nucleotides was required to both a V gene segment and a J gene segment. A rearrangement counted as productive if the CDR3 had no stop codons and remained in frame with V and J, and every other rearrangement counted as non-productive. CDR3 was defined according to IMGT convention as the region running from the second conserved V-encoded cysteine to the conserved J-encoded phenylalanine. Sequences without an unambiguous match to a single V gene segment were excluded from the earlier analysis of about 600 of the donors. In an earlier analysis of about 590 of the donors, a V segment was called functional when productive rearrangements were above 56.7%, and segregating when the standard deviation between donors exceeded 5%. A statistical classification framework was developed to diagnose cytomegalovirus status using the catalog of TCR beta chain sequences. V and J gene assignment, in a later analysis, came from comparing TCR nucleotide sequences with IMGT/GENE-DB human TR gene sequences. Using the TCRdist pipeline, a later analysis assigned CDR3 sequences along with most-parsimonious VDJ recombination scenarios. In a later analysis, every TCR beta chain was defined by the combination of its CDR3 amino acid sequence and its V-gene family, and reads without a unique V-gene family were dropped. A later analysis removed roughly 590 highly shared, low-generation-probability nucleotide sequences to deal with suspected cross-contamination and a sequencing artifact. In a later analysis, a clonal expansion index was calculated for each public chain from normalized within-repertoire ranks of inferred template counts. In a later analysis, generation probabilities were computed with a VDJ recombination model fitted to out-of-frame rearrangements, and the resulting probabilities were checked against IGoR. A later analysis scored TCR-TCR, TCR-HLA and TCR-CMV co-occurrence with hypergeometric tests, applying a repertoire-size bias correction to TCR pairs. To estimate false discovery rates, a later analysis permuted the HLA or CMV assignments 20 times. In a later analysis, co-occurring TCRs were grouped with DBSCAN, and TCRdist sequence similarity was added when clustering was performed within HLA-allele-positive subsets. For co-occurrence clustering, repertoires with fewer than 30,000 or more than 120,000 public chains were excluded, along with roughly 5 repertoires with anomalous nucleotide sharing. What TCRdb holds here is the immuneACCESS table cut down to in-frame rearrangements. Part of the clones is not present; checked against another copy, under half of the missing clones reflect an unresolved V gene, and the others are unexplained. The V and J calls and clone size were taken over from that table, and D and trimming were inferred from the DNA. In all, the sample holds 200,000 to 250,000 clones, and approximately 68% of those were seen once. Of the sample, 1.8% falls within the top ten clones.

The V and J segments used are TRBV9 and TRBJ2-3, with 11 bases matching TRBD2. The TCR was taken from a woman aged 25-40 years in good health and CMV-seronegative. The sequenced material came from PBMCs. The nucleotide sequence is given as TGTGACAGCAGCGTAGATAGCGGGAGGGCCTCTACAGATACGCAGTATTTT. Translated, this gives CDSSVDSGRASTDTQYF.